The 3 T cell receptor beta chains below were found in one sample sequenced in a study of shared clonotypes between healthy human individuals. Measured with immunoSEQ multiplex PCR; TCRdb has only the in-frame clones, and not every one. The profile shows fewer than 600,000 clones, roughly four fifths of them singletons. The sequencing sample was made of PBMCs. These receptors were collected from a woman between 40 and 50 years old in good health. Some clones in this sample may be carry-over from other donors' samples.

About this clone itself: At one boundary the junction diverges from the germline segment, which might be a read error. This chain connects TRBV30 to TRBJ1-2, with a possible D match to TRBD1 (5 bases). CDR3 length: 12 amino acids. Germline V gene lookup returns CDR1 GTSNPN and CDR2 SVGIG (reference sequence). CDR3 sequence reads: CAGRGEGYGYTF. The CDR3 DNA reads TGTGCCGGGAGGGGTGAGGGCTATGGCTACACCTTC.

Concerning this clone itself: A far larger clone is off by one base, so a read error is likely. This chain joins TRBV30 and TRBJ2-2, with a tentative D call TRBD2 (5 bases). Germline lookup yields CDR1 GTSNPN and CDR2 SVGIG (reference sequence). The V and J ends lost 5 bases and 7 bases respectively, with 17 bases between them. The CDR3 runs to 14 residues. CDR3 loop: CAWRAQPRGGELFF. CDR3 in DNA: TGTGCCTGGCGTGCCCAGCCCCGGGGCGGGGAGCTGTTTTTT.

V is TRBV18 and J is TRBJ2-1; the match to TRBD2 covers 11 bases. CDR1 is KGHSH, CDR2 LQKENI, per germline. The CDR3 is 18 amino acids. The V segment lost 0 bases and the J segment 3 bases; nucleotides outside the gene matches: 7. CDR3 nucleotides: TGTGCCAGCTCACCACCGGTCGGTAGCGGGAGGGTCTACAATGAGCAGTTCTTC. Its protein product is CASSPPVGSGRVYNEQFF.